This T cell receptor beta chain was identified in a study of blood T cell repertoires in COVID-19. Sequenced by immunoSEQ multiplex PCR; TCRdb stores in-frame clones only, minus some. The sample comprises over 150,000 clones, roughly 84% of which are singletons, and roughly 0.62% rests with the top ten. Patients from Seattle were sampled longitudinally, starting during active infection. Worth noting for this clone: A read error may account for a junction end that differs from germline.

In germline, CDR1 is MNHNY, CDR2 SVGAGI (reference sequence). This CDR3 has 12 amino acids. Sequenced input: peripheral blood. The chain carries TRBV6-6 and TRBJ1-6, with 7 bases lining up with TRBD1. This clonotype originated in a man in his 60s with COVID-19, enrolled during active disease. CDR3 nucleotide sequence: TGTGCCAGCAGTTACACGGGACAGACAGTCGGATTT. This translates into CASSYTGQTVGF.